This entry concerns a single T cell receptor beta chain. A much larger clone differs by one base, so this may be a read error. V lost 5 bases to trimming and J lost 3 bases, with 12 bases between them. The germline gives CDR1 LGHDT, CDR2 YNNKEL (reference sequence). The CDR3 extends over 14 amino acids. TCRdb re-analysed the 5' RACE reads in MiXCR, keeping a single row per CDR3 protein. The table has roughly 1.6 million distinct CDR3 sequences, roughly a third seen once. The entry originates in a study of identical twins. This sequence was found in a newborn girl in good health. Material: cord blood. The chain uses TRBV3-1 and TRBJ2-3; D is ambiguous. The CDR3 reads CASSKGRITDTQYF. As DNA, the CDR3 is TGTGCCAGCAGCAAAGGCAGGATAACAGATACGCAGTATTTT.